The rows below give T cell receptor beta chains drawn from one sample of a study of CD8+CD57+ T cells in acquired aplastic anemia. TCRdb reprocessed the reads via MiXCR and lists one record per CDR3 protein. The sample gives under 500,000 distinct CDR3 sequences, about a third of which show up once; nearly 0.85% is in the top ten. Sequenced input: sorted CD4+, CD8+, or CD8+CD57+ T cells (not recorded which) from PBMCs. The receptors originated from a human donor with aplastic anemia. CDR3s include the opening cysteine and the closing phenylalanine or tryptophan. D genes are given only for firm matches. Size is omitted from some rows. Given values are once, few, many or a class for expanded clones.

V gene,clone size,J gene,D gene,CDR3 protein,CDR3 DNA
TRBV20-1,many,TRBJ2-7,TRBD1,CSAKPDRGRYEQYF,TGCAGTGCTAAACCAGACAGGGGGCGGTACGAGCAGTACTTC
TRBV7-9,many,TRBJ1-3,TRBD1,CASTADREADTIYF,TGTGCCAGCACCGCGGACAGGGAGGCAGACACCATATATTTT
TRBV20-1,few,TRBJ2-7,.,CSARDRQSNTYEQYF,TGCAGTGCTAGAGACCGACAGTCGAATACCTACGAGCAGTACTTC
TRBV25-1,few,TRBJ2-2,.,CASSLQPGHNTGELFF,TGTGCCAGCAGCCTACAACCGGGACACAACACCGGGGAGCTGTTTTTT
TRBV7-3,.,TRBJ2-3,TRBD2,CASSSGLAGDPQYF,TGTGCCAGCAGCTCCGGACTAGCGGGAGATCCGCAGTATTTT
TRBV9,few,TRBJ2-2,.,CASSAVVAGELFF,TGTGCCAGCAGCGCCGTAGTCGCCGGGGAGCTGTTTTTT
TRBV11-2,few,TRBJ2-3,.,CASSLRPTETSTDTQYF,TGTGCCAGCAGCTTACGGCCGACGGAGACTAGCACAGATACGCAGTATTTT
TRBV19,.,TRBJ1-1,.,CAWTKTPYTNTEAFF,TGTGCCTGGACCAAGACACCGTATACGAACACTGAAGCTTTCTTT
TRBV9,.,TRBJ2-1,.,CASSSEAREQFF,TGTGCCAGCAGCTCCGAGGCCCGCGAGCAGTTCTTC
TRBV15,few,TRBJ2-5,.,CATSRDRAGAETQYF,TGTGCCACCAGCAGAGATAGGGCAGGGGCGGAGACCCAGTACTTC
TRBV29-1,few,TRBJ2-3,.,CSAFPTFADTQYF,TGCAGCGCTTTCCCAACTTTTGCAGATACGCAGTATTTT
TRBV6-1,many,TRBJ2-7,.,CASSQGTSSSYEQYF,TGTGCCAGCAGTCAAGGGACGTCGAGCTCCTACGAGCAGTACTTC
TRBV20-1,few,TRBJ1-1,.,CSARLGPENTEAFF,TGCAGTGCTAGACTGGGCCCTGAGAACACTGAAGCTTTCTTT
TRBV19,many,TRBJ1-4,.,CASRNLDNEKLFF,TGTGCCAGTAGGAACTTAGATAATGAAAAACTGTTTTTT
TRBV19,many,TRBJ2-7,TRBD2,CASTGTSWEQYF,TGTGCCAGTACCGGGACTAGCTGGGAGCAGTACTTC
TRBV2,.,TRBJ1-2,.,CASSDRQSSYGYTF,TGTGCCAGCAGTGACCGTCAATCTAGCTATGGCTACACCTTC
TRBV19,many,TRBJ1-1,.,CASSLGRRNTEAFF,TGTGCCAGTAGTTTGGGACGGAGGAACACTGAAGCTTTCTTT
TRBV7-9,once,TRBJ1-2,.,CASSTGLNYGYTF,TGTGCCAGCAGTACGGGGCTTAACTATGGCTACACCTTC
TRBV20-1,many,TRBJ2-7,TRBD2,CSALIPSGLDSYEQYF,TGCAGTGCTCTCATTCCTAGCGGGCTGGACTCCTACGAGCAGTACTTC
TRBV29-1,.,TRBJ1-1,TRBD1,CSVRRWTGGEYTEAFF,TGCAGCGTGCGAAGATGGACAGGGGGAGAGTACACTGAAGCTTTCTTT
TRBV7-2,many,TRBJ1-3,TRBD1,CASSLDRAMENTIYF,TGTGCCAGCAGCTTGGACAGGGCAATGGAAAACACCATATATTTT
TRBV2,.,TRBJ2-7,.,CASSPERRPLSEQYF,TGTGCCAGCTCACCTGAACGGCGCCCATTATCCGAGCAGTACTTC
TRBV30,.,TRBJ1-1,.,CAWGNTEAFF,TGTGCCTGGGGGAACACTGAAGCTTTCTTT
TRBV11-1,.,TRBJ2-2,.,CASSLYRAGRSTGELFF,TGTGCCAGCAGCCTATACAGGGCAGGACGAAGCACCGGGGAGCTGTTTTTT
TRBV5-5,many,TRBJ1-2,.,CASSLALQGAYGYTF,TGTGCCAGCAGCTTGGCCCTACAGGGTGCCTATGGCTACACCTTC
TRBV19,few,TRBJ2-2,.,CASWEAETGELFF,TGTGCCAGTTGGGAGGCGGAGACCGGGGAGCTGTTTTTT
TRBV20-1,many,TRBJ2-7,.,CSPKEGYDEQYF,TGCAGTCCTAAGGAGGGTTACGACGAGCAGTACTTC
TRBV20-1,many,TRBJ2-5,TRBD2,CSASPLAAQETQYF,TGCAGTGCTAGTCCTCTAGCGGCCCAAGAGACCCAGTACTTC
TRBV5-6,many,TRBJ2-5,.,CASSLSGTQETQYF,TGTGCCAGCAGCTTGTCAGGGACCCAAGAGACCCAGTACTTC
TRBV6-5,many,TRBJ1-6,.,CASSSQTRNSPLHF,TGTGCCAGCAGTTCCCAGACGAGGAATTCACCCCTCCACTTT
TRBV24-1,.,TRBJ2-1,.,CATSDSGRGGVYNEQFF,TGTGCCACCAGTGATTCCGGGAGAGGGGGGGTCTACAATGAGCAGTTCTTC
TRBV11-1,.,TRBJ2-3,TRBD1,CASSVNRGFTDTQYF,TGTGCCAGCAGCGTAAACAGGGGATTCACAGATACGCAGTATTTT
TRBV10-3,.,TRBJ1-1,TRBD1,CAISRGQGTEAFF,TGTGCCATCAGCAGGGGGCAAGGCACTGAAGCTTTCTTT
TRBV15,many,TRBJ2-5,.,CATSSFGHVGETQYF,TGTGCCACCAGCAGCTTCGGACATGTGGGAGAGACCCAGTACTTC
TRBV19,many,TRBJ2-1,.,CASSIVGRKGNEQFF,TGTGCCAGTAGTATAGTAGGTCGGAAAGGCAATGAGCAGTTCTTC
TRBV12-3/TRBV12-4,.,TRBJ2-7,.,CASRPGAYEQYF,TGTGCCAGCAGACCGGGTGCCTACGAGCAGTACTTC
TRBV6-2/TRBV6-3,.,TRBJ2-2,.,CASSWDFSTGELFF,TGTGCCAGCAGTTGGGACTTTTCAACCGGGGAGCTGTTTTTT